Below are 13 T cell receptor beta chains sequenced from a single sample in a study of identical twins. MiXCR, run by TCRdb on the 5' RACE reads, gives a single entry per CDR3 protein. The table shows some 1,700,000 distinct CDR3 sequences, with roughly 35% occurring only once. The sample consisted of cord blood. These receptors all come from a newborn girl in good health.

V usage is TRBV28 and J usage is TRBJ2-7; no definite D call. V shed 3 bases and J shed 5 bases, with 11 bases lying between them. Germline V gives CDR1 MDHEN, CDR2 SYDVKM. This CDR3 comprises 13 residues. CDR3 nucleotide sequence: TGTGCCAGCAGTTTTTTACCGGTGAACGAGCAGTACTTC. The encoded protein is CASSFLPVNEQYF.

This clonotype appeared a few times. The chain uses TRBV4-2 and TRBJ2-3; 10 nucleotides line up with TRBD2. CDR1 is LGHNA, CDR2 YNFKEQ, per germline. The CDR3 runs 17 residues. The trim removed 1 base at V and 4 bases at J, leaving 8 bases unmatched. The CDR3 bases are TGTGCCAGCAGCCAAGCGGGTTGGCTAGCGGGAGCAGATACGCAGTATTTT. Protein product: CASSQAGWLAGADTQYF.

This clonotype has more than one count but fewer than ten. The gene calls are TRBV3-1 and TRBJ2-3; 14 bases match TRBD2. The germline gives CDR1 LGHDT, CDR2 YNNKEL (reference sequence). This CDR3 region has 16 residues. Germline trimming cut 5 bases from V and 6 bases from J; bases unmatched to any gene: 7. For the CDR3, the DNA is TGTGCCAGCAGCACCCGACTAGCGGGGGGGGTGGATACGCAGTATTTT. It specifies CASSTRLAGGVDTQYF.

This clonotype was seen ten or more times. The chain has TRBV29-1 and TRBJ2-1, with D unresolved. From germline, CDR1 is SQVTM and CDR2 ANQGSEA. The V and J ends lost 7 bases and 1 base respectively, with 11 bases between them. This CDR3 is built from 13 residues. CDR3 sequence: CSAAHESYNEQFF. The CDR3 DNA reads as TGCAGCGCCGCACATGAATCCTACAATGAGCAGTTCTTC.

The genes are TRBV10-3 and TRBJ1-1; TRBD1 matches 9 bases. V lost 4 bases, J lost 1 base, and 1 base stayed unmatched. The germline V gene has CDR1 ENHRY and CDR2 SYGVKD. The CDR3 is 14 residues long. The CDR3 reads CAISATGGNTEAFF. In DNA, the CDR3 is TGTGCCATCAGTGCGACAGGGGGGAACACTGAAGCTTTCTTT.

The J gene is TRBJ2-5, the V gene TRBV7-9; D not resolved. The germline V gene encodes CDR1 SEHNR and CDR2 FQNEAQ (reference sequence). The CDR3 length is 14 residues. Trimming shortened V by 7 bases and J by 4 bases, and 16 bases separated the two germline ends. This CDR3 reads CASTIRAELETQYF. The DNA for the CDR3 is TGTGCCAGCACCATAAGGGCCGAACTAGAGACCCAGTACTTC. Drawing the rest from reference TRBV7-9 and TRBJ2-5, the complete variable domain is DTGVSQNPRHKITKRGQNVTFRCDPISEHNRLYWYRQTLGQGPEFLTYFQNEAQLEKSRLLSDRFSAERPKGSFSTLEIQRTEQGDSAMYLCASTIRAELETQYFGPGTRLLVL.

The chain is built from TRBV27 and TRBJ2-7; D remains unclear. Trimming removed 1 base at V and 4 bases at J, with 11 bases between. CDR3 size: 14 residues. The V gene's germline CDR1 is MNHEY and CDR2 SMNVEV (reference sequence). CDR3 coding DNA: TGTGCCAGCAGTTTATACAACAGACTTTACGAGCAGTACTTC. Protein product: CASSLYNRLYEQYF.

This clonotype showed up just a few times. At one boundary the junction diverges from the germline segment, which might be a read error. The chain has TRBV19 and TRBJ1-2, with 8 bases fitting TRBD1. CDR3 length: 14 amino acids. Germline V gene sequence: CDR1 LNHDA, CDR2 SQIVND (reference sequence). Here the CDR3 reads CASSAPQGGYGYTF. CDR3 DNA: TGCGCCAGCAGCGCACCACAGGGGGGCTATGGCTACACCTTC.

This sequence joins TRBV4-1 and TRBJ2-3, with D possibly matching TRBD2 (8 bases). The germline CDR1 and CDR2 sequences are MGHRA and YSYEKL. Trimming took off 1 base at V and 6 bases at J, with 23 bases between the two ends. CDR3 size: 18 residues. The CDR3 bases are TGCGCCAGCAGCCAAGTCCCTCAACTAGCGGCACAGGGGGATACGCAGTATTTT. Encoded protein: CASSQVPQLAAQGDTQYF.

The chain joins TRBV4-1 to TRBJ2-7; D assignment may be TRBD1 or TRBD2 (6 bases each). V lost 0 bases to trimming and J lost 7 bases, with 22 bases between them. This CDR3 has 17 amino acids. Per the germline V gene, CDR1 is MGHRA and CDR2 is YSYEKL. CDR3 in amino acids: CASSQEGGTSSLNEQYF. CDR3 nucleotides: TGCGCCAGCAGCCAAGAAGGGGGGACCTCTAGCCTCAATGAGCAGTACTTC.

The chain couples TRBV20-1 to TRBJ1-1, with TRBD1 matching 9 bases. CDR1 is DFQATT and CDR2 is SNEGSKA in the germline V gene (reference sequence). Trimming at V came to 5 bases and at J to 6 bases, leaving 7 bases not matched to a gene. The CDR3 is 13 amino acids. CDR3 sequence reads: CSAQRDRAPEAFF. The CDR3, as DNA: TGCAGTGCTCAACGGGACAGGGCCCCTGAAGCTTTCTTT.

This clonotype was seen a handful of times. The CDR3 region has the DNA TGCAGCGTTGTGGGCAGGGCCTACGAGCAGTACTTC. Its translation is CSVVGRAYEQYF. The rearrangement joins TRBV29-1 to TRBJ2-7, with a tentative D call TRBD1 (5 bases). Germline loops: CDR1 SQVTM, CDR2 ANQGSEA. The CDR3 runs to 12 residues. V lost 4 bases and J lost 2, with 9 bases in between.

As regards this clonotype: Germline and junction disagree at one end, which may indicate a read error. The V gene is TRBV20-1, the J gene TRBJ1-5; TRBD1 might be the D (6 bases). The germline gives CDR1 DFQATT, CDR2 SNEGSKA (reference sequence). The CDR3 has 15 amino acids. Here the CDR3 reads CGARVVVTGNQPQHF. The CDR3 nucleotides are TGCGGTGCTAGAGTCGTGGTAACAGGGAATCAGCCCCAGCATTTT.